Listed below are T cell receptor beta chains from one sample, sequenced in a study of T cells in Graves' hyperthyroidism and ophthalmopathy. TCRdb processed the multiplex PCR reads anew with MiXCR; each CDR3 protein has one entry. The sample lists about 300,000 distinct CDR3 sequences, roughly an eighth occurring once. The source material was blood. The source of these receptors is a woman aged 40 to 50 with Graves' hyperthyroidism. CDR3s include the opening cysteine and the closing phenylalanine or tryptophan. Fields, in order: CDR3 protein, CDR3 DNA, D gene, clone size, V gene, J gene. The D gene is left open where the match is weak. Size is omitted from some rows. Given values are once, few, many or a class for expanded clones.

CDR3aa: CASSATGTTYGGETQYF; CDR3nt: TGTGCCAGCAGCGCGACCGGGACTACCTACGGCGGGGAGACCCAGTACTTC; d_gene: TRBD2; abundance: many; v_gene: TRBV7-9; j_gene: TRBJ2-5
CDR3aa: CSARNGRRTDTQYF; CDR3nt: TGCAGTGCTAGAAACGGGAGGAGGACAGATACGCAGTATTTT; d_gene: TRBD2; abundance: NA; v_gene: TRBV20-1; j_gene: TRBJ2-3
CDR3aa: CASSGDNNEQFF; CDR3nt: TGTGCCAGCAGTGGGGACAATAATGAGCAGTTCTTC; d_gene: NA; abundance: NA; v_gene: TRBV2; j_gene: TRBJ2-1
CDR3aa: CASRTSGRSETQYF; CDR3nt: TGTGCCAGCAGGACTAGCGGGAGATCAGAGACCCAGTACTTC; d_gene: TRBD2; abundance: many; v_gene: TRBV7-2; j_gene: TRBJ2-5
CDR3aa: CASSLEGQGFTEAFF; CDR3nt: TGTGCCAGCAGCTTAGAGGGACAGGGGTTCACTGAAGCTTTCTTT; d_gene: TRBD1; abundance: many; v_gene: TRBV7-6; j_gene: TRBJ1-1
CDR3aa: CATSALPPAGEQFF; CDR3nt: TGTGCCACCAGTGCCCTTCCCCCCGCTGGTGAGCAGTTCTTC; d_gene: NA; abundance: NA; v_gene: TRBV24-1; j_gene: TRBJ2-1
CDR3aa: CASTLEGTIQETQYF; CDR3nt: TGTGCCAGCACCCTGGAAGGAACCATTCAAGAGACCCAGTACTTC; d_gene: NA; abundance: many; v_gene: TRBV5-4; j_gene: TRBJ2-5
CDR3aa: CAGGIQGRKNIQYF; CDR3nt: TGTGCCGGAGGGATACAAGGGCGGAAAAACATTCAGTACTTC; d_gene: NA; abundance: NA; v_gene: TRBV11-3; j_gene: TRBJ2-4
CDR3aa: CASSQDQGLAGYEQYF; CDR3nt: TGTGCCAGCAGCCAAGATCAAGGACTAGCGGGTTACGAGCAGTACTTC; d_gene: TRBD2; abundance: many; v_gene: TRBV14; j_gene: TRBJ2-7
CDR3aa: CASSIGTGGQETQYF; CDR3nt: TGTGCCAGTAGTATCGGGACAGGGGGTCAAGAGACCCAGTACTTC; d_gene: TRBD1; abundance: few; v_gene: TRBV19; j_gene: TRBJ2-5
CDR3aa: CASSVDREDTQYF; CDR3nt: TGTGCCAGCAGTGTAGACAGGGAGGATACGCAGTATTTT; d_gene: TRBD1; abundance: many; v_gene: TRBV2; j_gene: TRBJ2-3
CDR3aa: CASSTLGQGNNQPQHF; CDR3nt: TGTGCCAGTAGTACCCTCGGACAGGGAAATAATCAGCCCCAGCATTTT; d_gene: TRBD1; abundance: few; v_gene: TRBV19; j_gene: TRBJ1-5
CDR3aa: CASSFRQYTGELFF; CDR3nt: TGTGCCAGCAGTTTCCGACAGTACACCGGGGAGCTGTTTTTT; d_gene: NA; abundance: many; v_gene: TRBV12-3/TRBV12-4; j_gene: TRBJ2-2
CDR3aa: CSVSGTMSRETQYF; CDR3nt: TGCAGCGTTTCCGGGACTATGAGTCGAGAGACCCAGTACTTC; d_gene: TRBD2; abundance: few; v_gene: TRBV29-1; j_gene: TRBJ2-5
CDR3aa: CTSSFGTHYGYTF; CDR3nt: TGTACCAGCAGTTTCGGGACTCACTATGGCTACACCTTC; d_gene: NA; abundance: many; v_gene: TRBV28; j_gene: TRBJ1-2
CDR3aa: CSVVRQGGADTQYF; CDR3nt: TGCAGCGTTGTCAGGCAGGGGGGCGCAGATACGCAGTATTTT; d_gene: NA; abundance: many; v_gene: TRBV29-1; j_gene: TRBJ2-3
CDR3aa: CASTGEGGGQPQHF; CDR3nt: TGTGCCAGCACAGGTGAGGGGGGCGGGCAGCCCCAGCATTTT; d_gene: NA; abundance: many; v_gene: TRBV2; j_gene: TRBJ1-5
CDR3aa: CASSSQTGGQETQYF; CDR3nt: TGTGCCAGCAGTTCCCAGACAGGGGGCCAAGAGACCCAGTACTTC; d_gene: TRBD1; abundance: many; v_gene: TRBV6-1; j_gene: TRBJ2-5
CDR3aa: CASSYSGGKWGEQFF; CDR3nt: TGTGCCAGCAGTTACTCGGGAGGGAAGTGGGGTGAGCAGTTCTTC; d_gene: TRBD2; abundance: many; v_gene: TRBV6-6; j_gene: TRBJ2-1
CDR3aa: CASSPVGDGYSYEQYF; CDR3nt: TGTGCCAGCTCGCCCGTTGGGGACGGGTACTCCTACGAGCAGTACTTC; d_gene: NA; abundance: NA; v_gene: TRBV18; j_gene: TRBJ2-7
CDR3aa: CSARNLRGVETQYF; CDR3nt: TGCAGTGCTAGAAACCTTCGAGGGGTAGAGACCCAGTACTTC; d_gene: NA; abundance: NA; v_gene: TRBV20-1; j_gene: TRBJ2-5
CDR3aa: CASSTWGGGYTF; CDR3nt: TGTGCCAGCAGTACTTGGGGGGGGGGCTACACCTTC; d_gene: NA; abundance: NA; v_gene: TRBV12-3/TRBV12-4; j_gene: TRBJ1-2
CDR3aa: CASSKSNQPQHF; CDR3nt: TGTGCCAGCAGCAAGTCGAATCAGCCCCAGCATTTT; d_gene: NA; abundance: many; v_gene: TRBV5-6; j_gene: TRBJ1-5
CDR3aa: CSASLYSNQPQHF; CDR3nt: TGCAGTGCTAGTTTGTATAGCAATCAGCCCCAGCATTTT; d_gene: NA; abundance: many; v_gene: TRBV20-1; j_gene: TRBJ1-5
CDR3aa: CSAWTGGENEQFF; CDR3nt: TGCAGTGCCTGGACAGGGGGGGAGAATGAGCAGTTCTTC; d_gene: TRBD1; abundance: NA; v_gene: TRBV20-1; j_gene: TRBJ2-1
CDR3aa: CAISTGGQETQYF; CDR3nt: TGTGCCATCAGTACAGGGGGCCAAGAGACCCAGTACTTC; d_gene: TRBD1; abundance: many; v_gene: TRBV10-3; j_gene: TRBJ2-5
CDR3aa: CASSERAGGQETQYF; CDR3nt: TGTGCCAGCAGTGAAAGGGCGGGAGGCCAAGAGACCCAGTACTTC; d_gene: TRBD2; abundance: many; v_gene: TRBV2; j_gene: TRBJ2-5
CDR3aa: CASSIQSNKETQYF; CDR3nt: TGTGCCAGCAGTATTCAGAGTAATAAGGAGACCCAGTACTTC; d_gene: NA; abundance: many; v_gene: TRBV2; j_gene: TRBJ2-5
CDR3aa: CASSPMTDASYGYTF; CDR3nt: TGTGCCAGCAGCCCCATGACAGACGCTAGCTATGGCTACACCTTC; d_gene: NA; abundance: many; v_gene: TRBV7-2; j_gene: TRBJ1-2
CDR3aa: CASSPGTGIEQYF; CDR3nt: TGTGCCAGCAGCCCAGGGACAGGGATCGAGCAGTACTTC; d_gene: TRBD1; abundance: many; v_gene: TRBV7-9; j_gene: TRBJ2-7
CDR3aa: CASTLGQNYGYTF; CDR3nt: TGTGCCAGCACCCTAGGACAGAACTATGGCTACACCTTC; d_gene: NA; abundance: many; v_gene: TRBV6-1; j_gene: TRBJ1-2
CDR3aa: CASSQGHLMNTEAFF; CDR3nt: TGTGCCAGCTCACAAGGACACTTGATGAACACTGAAGCTTTCTTT; d_gene: NA; abundance: many; v_gene: TRBV18; j_gene: TRBJ1-1
CDR3aa: CASSQLFATNEKLFF; CDR3nt: TGTGCCAGCAGTCAGTTATTTGCAACTAATGAAAAACTGTTTTTT; d_gene: NA; abundance: many; v_gene: TRBV2; j_gene: TRBJ1-4
CDR3aa: CASAVGAEMNTEAFF; CDR3nt: TGTGCCAGCGCCGTGGGGGCCGAGATGAACACTGAAGCTTTCTTT; d_gene: NA; abundance: few; v_gene: TRBV6-2/TRBV6-3; j_gene: TRBJ1-1
CDR3aa: CASSRTGTVNEKLFF; CDR3nt: TGTGCCAGCTCCCGGACCGGGACAGTTAATGAAAAACTGTTTTTT; d_gene: TRBD1; abundance: many; v_gene: TRBV7-2; j_gene: TRBJ1-4
CDR3aa: CASSIGRRAGVIAKNIQYF; CDR3nt: TGTGCCAGTAGTATTGGGAGAAGAGCGGGGGTTATAGCCAAAAACATTCAGTACTTC; d_gene: TRBD2; abundance: few; v_gene: TRBV19; j_gene: TRBJ2-4
CDR3aa: CSVELGFNTGELFF; CDR3nt: TGCAGCGTTGAACTGGGCTTCAACACCGGGGAGCTGTTTTTT; d_gene: NA; abundance: few; v_gene: TRBV29-1; j_gene: TRBJ2-2
CDR3aa: CASSSQGAGTGELFF; CDR3nt: TGTGCCAGCAGCTCGCAGGGGGCGGGCACCGGGGAGCTGTTTTTT; d_gene: TRBD1; abundance: many; v_gene: TRBV11-1; j_gene: TRBJ2-2
CDR3aa: CASRLAGLYEQYF; CDR3nt: TGCGCCAGCCGACTAGCGGGACTGTACGAGCAGTACTTC; d_gene: TRBD2; abundance: many; v_gene: TRBV10-2; j_gene: TRBJ2-7
CDR3aa: CASSLDSLAGAQAGTDTQYF; CDR3nt: TGTGCCAGCAGCTTAGACTCACTAGCGGGAGCCCAAGCGGGCACAGATACGCAGTATTTT; d_gene: TRBD2; abundance: many; v_gene: TRBV7-9; j_gene: TRBJ2-3
CDR3aa: CASSLGRDQPQHF; CDR3nt: TGTGCCAGCAGCCTAGGACGGGATCAGCCCCAGCATTTT; d_gene: NA; abundance: many; v_gene: TRBV11-2; j_gene: TRBJ1-5
CDR3aa: CASTLVRRGRTDEKLFF; CDR3nt: TGTGCCAGCACCCTTGTAAGGAGGGGGCGGACGGATGAAAAACTGTTTTTT; d_gene: TRBD1; abundance: many; v_gene: TRBV3-1; j_gene: TRBJ1-4